Listed below are T cell receptor beta chains from one sample, sequenced in a study of blood T cell repertoires in COVID-19. Assay used: immunoSEQ multiplex PCR; TCRdb lists only in-frame clones, some missing. The table records 170,000 or so clones, approximately 86% of them present only once. The sample was peripheral blood. All receptors derive from a man over 45 with active or convalescent COVID-19. The CDR3 runs from the conserved cysteine through the conserved F or W. Each record gives: clone size, D gene, V gene, J gene, CDR3 DNA, CDR3 protein. The D gene is left open where the match is weak. Size is stated for part of the rows, as once, few or many counts, or as a class when the clone is expanded.

>.|TRBD2|TRBV29-1|TRBJ2-1
TGCAGCGCTTGGACTAGCGCTCACCCCCGCAGCTCCTACAATGAGCAGTTCTTC
CSAWTSAHPRSSYNEQFF
>.|.|TRBV4-3|TRBJ1-3
TGCGCCAGCAGCCAACTTAAAACCGGGACATCTGGAAACACCATATATTTT
CASSQLKTGTSGNTIYF
>.|TRBD2|TRBV3-1/TRBV3-2|TRBJ2-4
TGTGCCAGCGGGAGGGCGAACATTCAGTACTTC
CASGRANIQYF
>.|TRBD1|TRBV6-2/TRBV6-3|TRBJ2-7
TGTGCCAGCAGTTTAGATTCCGGGACAGGGAGAATCGAGCAGTACTTC
CASSLDSGTGRIEQYF
>.|.|TRBV18|TRBJ1-5
TGTGCCAGCTCACCGCGGGGTATTAGCAATCAGCCCCAGCATTTT
CASSPRGISNQPQHF
>.|TRBD2|TRBV11-3|TRBJ2-7
TGTGCCAGCAGCCCCCCCCAGCGGGAGTATTACGAGCAGTACTTC
CASSPPQREYYEQYF
>once|.|TRBV19|TRBJ1-2
TGTGCCAGTAGTATAGGGGGCGCACAGTTGAGTTATGTCAATGGCTACACCTTC
CASSIGGAQLSYVNGYTF
>.|.|TRBV4-2|TRBJ2-5
TGTGCCAGCAGCCATCACCTGACGGGTCAAGAGACCCAGTACTTC
CASSHHLTGQETQYF
>.|TRBD2|TRBV28|TRBJ2-1
TGTGCCAGCAGCTCGGCCGGGACTAGCGGGGTGAGGGGGTTCTTC
CASSSAGTSGVRGFF
>.|TRBD2|TRBV9|TRBJ2-3
TGTGCCAGCAGCGTATTAGCGGGGGTTAGCACAGATACGCAGTATTTT
CASSVLAGVSTDTQYF
>.|TRBD1|TRBV7-9|TRBJ1-5
TGTGCCAGCAGTTTATGGGCGGGACAGGGCTATTCGCGCAATCAGCCCCAGCATTTT
CASSLWAGQGYSRNQPQHF
>few|.|TRBV7-8|TRBJ2-7
TGTGCCAGCAGCCGAGAGGTCAGGGCGGGATACGAGCAGTACTTC
CASSREVRAGYEQYF
>.|.|TRBV6-5|TRBJ2-5
TGTGCCAGCAGTTCACCTGGGGCCCAAGAGACCCAGTACTTC
CASSSPGAQETQYF
>.|.|TRBV6-1|TRBJ2-6
TGTGCCAGCAGTGAATGGTTAGAGGGCCATAGATCCTCTGGGGCCAACGTCCTGACTTTC
CASSEWLEGHRSSGANVLTF
>.|TRBD1|TRBV3-1/TRBV3-2|TRBJ2-7
TGTGCCAGCAGCCAAGCCAGGGGGATCGGAATATACGAGCAGTACTTC
CASSQARGIGIYEQYF
>.|TRBD2|TRBV27|TRBJ2-1
TGTGCCAGCAGGCCCGGTAGCGGGAACCGTTACAATGAGCAGTTCTTC
CASRPGSGNRYNEQFF
>.|.|TRBV6-5|TRBJ1-3
TGTGCCAGCAGTTACTTTGGACAGAACTCTGGAAACACCATATATTTT
CASSYFGQNSGNTIYF
>.|TRBD2|TRBV7-6|TRBJ2-1
TGTGCCAGCAGCTCTCCGGGACTAGCGGGCCACAATGAGCAGTTCTTC
CASSSPGLAGHNEQFF
>.|TRBD1|TRBV28|TRBJ1-1
TGTGCCAGCTTACTAACAGGGGGCCGGAACACTGAAGCTTTCTTT
CASLLTGGRNTEAFF
>.|TRBD2|TRBV3-1/TRBV3-2|TRBJ2-3
TGTGCCAGCAGCCTCGGACTAGCTGGCACAGATACGCAGTATTTT
CASSLGLAGTDTQYF
>.|TRBD1|TRBV5-1|TRBJ2-2
TGCGCCAGCAGCTCCTTACGCGGGACAGGGGGCGGCGGGGAGCTGTTTTTT
CASSSLRGTGGGGELFF
>.|TRBD2|TRBV5-4|TRBJ2-5
TGTGCCAGCAGGCTAGCGGGGAACTCCCAAGAGACCCAGTACTTC
CASRLAGNSQETQYF
>.|.|TRBV28|TRBJ2-7
TGTGCCAGCAGGCCGGGTCGGGGCGAGCAGTACTTC
CASRPGRGEQYF
>.|.|TRBV10-1|TRBJ2-7
TGCGCCAGCAGTGACCCGTTGGTGGGAAGTCCGGGAGAGCAGTACTTC
CASSDPLVGSPGEQYF
>.|.|TRBV4-3|TRBJ1-6
TGCGCCAGCAGCCAACAGTGGCAGGTCGGATCCTATAATTCACCCCTCCACTTT
CASSQQWQVGSYNSPLHF
>once|TRBD2|TRBV6-2/TRBV6-3|TRBJ2-5
TGTGCCAGCAGTTACTTGCGGGGGGAGGGTTTCGAGACCCAGTACTTC
CASSYLRGEGFETQYF
>.|.|TRBV6-5|TRBJ1-6
TGTGCCAGCGGAAAGACAGTTCCTAATTCACCCCTCCACTTT
CASGKTVPNSPLHF
>.|.|TRBV7-2|TRBJ2-1
TGTGCCAGCCGGAGGGACGGGGAGAGCAATGAGCAGTTCTTC
CASRRDGESNEQFF
>.|.|TRBV9|TRBJ2-2
TGTGCCAGCAGCGCCCGCCCAGGGGCAAACACCGGGGAGCTGTTTTTT
CASSARPGANTGELFF